Given below is one T cell receptor beta chain in context. Trimming at V came to 7 bases and at J to 8 bases, leaving 9 bases not matched to a gene. The germline V gene has CDR1 SQVTM and CDR2 ANQGSEA. The CDR3 is made up of 14 amino acids. Time point of the sample: cycle 4 day 1 (C4D1), after 5 to 7 weeks of nivolumab. Brentuximab vedotin exposure varied, and every patient relapsed after autologous stem cell transplantation. Profiled with immunoSEQ multiplex PCR; TCRdb holds only in-frame clones, not every one. The sample records about 90,000 clones, 75% to 85% being singletons. These data come from a study of PD-1 blockade in classical Hodgkin lymphoma.

This clonotype was obtained from a human donor with classical Hodgkin lymphoma. The sequences come from peripheral blood mononuclear cells (PBMCs), collected before the fourth cycle of nivolumab. The chain carries TRBV29-1 and TRBJ2-1; TRBD2 matches 12 bases. For the CDR3, the DNA is TGCAGCGCCACACGACTAGCGGGAGTCCATGAGCAGTTCTTC. As protein: CSATRLAGVHEQFF.